The clone carrying this TCR beta chain was seen repeatedly, ten times or more. Its cognate antigen is unknown. Axillary draining lymph nodes of breast cancer patients supplied the node samples. The CDR3 has 15 residues. CDR1 is SGDLS, CDR2 YYNGEE, per germline. Deletions cut 0 bases from V and 7 bases from J, with 14 bases between. This sample is drawn from a study of breast tumors, draining lymph nodes, adjacent tissues. The study's findings and limits: Tumor and nontumor repertoires were significantly more similar in luminal-like than in basal-like breast cancer. Data fit most tumor T cells coming from lymph node, expanding in tumor.

TCRdb re-called the multiplex PCR reads through MiXCR, storing one row per CDR3 protein. Among 200,000 to 300,000 distinct CDR3 sequences listed, more than 30% were seen once. This clonotype was obtained from a female donor with breast cancer. Some clones in this sample may be carry-over from other donors' samples. V usage is TRBV9 and J usage is TRBJ2-1, with D perhaps matching TRBD1 (5 bases). What was sequenced was axillary lymph node tissue. This chain's CDR3 is CASSVGGAIGNEQFF. CDR3 DNA: TGTGCCAGCAGCGTAGGTGGGGCCATAGGGAATGAGCAGTTCTTC.